This entry lists 2 T cell receptor beta chains sequenced from one sample in a study of blood T cell repertoires in COVID-19. TCRdb's table, derived via immunoSEQ multiplex PCR, lists solely in-frame clones and lacks some. The sample contains roughly 270,000 clones, 85% of which appear only once. The sequenced sample consisted of PBMCs or T cells enriched from blood (not recorded which). Every receptor here comes from a woman in her 50s who had recovered from COVID-19.

The V gene is TRBV30, the J gene TRBJ2-5; D perhaps matches TRBD2 (6 bases). The V and J ends lost 0 bases and 5 bases respectively, with 16 bases between them. Germline lookup yields CDR1 GTSNPN and CDR2 SVGIG (reference sequence). The CDR3 has 15 amino acids. The CDR3 protein is CAWSVIRGYGETQYF. The DNA for the CDR3 is TGTGCCTGGAGTGTAATTCGGGGGTATGGGGAGACCCAGTACTTC.

The chain employs TRBV5-1 and TRBJ2-3; D is possibly TRBD2 (5 bases). From germline, CDR1 is SGHRS and CDR2 YFSETQ. The germline V and J ends were trimmed by 5 bases and 6 bases, with 13 bases remaining between them. CDR3 length: 13 residues. DNA of the CDR3: TGCGCCAGCAGTAGCGTTCATGAGGATACGCAGTATTTT. Translated, it gives CASSSVHEDTQYF.